These T cell receptor beta chains were read from a single sample in a study of post-analysis software for immune sequencing data. Each CDR3 protein gets one entry after TCRdb re-called the PCR reads with MiXCR. The table shows hundreds of thousands of distinct CDR3 sequences, with 35% to 40% occurring only once. The sequenced sample consisted of blood. Receptors originate from a girl aged 10-17 years with multiple sclerosis. Each CDR3 is given with its conserved first and last residue. Fields, in order: CDR3 DNA, CDR3 protein, D gene, V gene, J gene, clone size. A D gene is named only where the DNA matches it firmly. Size values are once, few and many counts, or a class for expanded clones, and some rows have none.

CDR3nt: TGCGCCAGCCGGAGCCCAGATGAGGCCTACGAGCAGTACTTC; CDR3aa: CASRSPDEAYEQYF; d_gene: NA; v_gene: TRBV5-1; j_gene: TRBJ2-7; abundance: once
CDR3nt: TGTGCCAGCAGCGAACCGGGACCGGCGAGCGTTAGTGAGCAGTTCTTC; CDR3aa: CASSEPGPASVSEQFF; d_gene: NA; v_gene: TRBV9; j_gene: TRBJ2-1; abundance: few
CDR3nt: TGCGCCAGCAGCCAAGCCCCCCCGGGAAAGGGCACTGAAGCTTTCTTT; CDR3aa: CASSQAPPGKGTEAFF; d_gene: NA; v_gene: TRBV4-1; j_gene: TRBJ1-1; abundance: NA
CDR3nt: TGCGCCAGCAGTGAGGTGACGGACGGGACGGCTGGCTACACCTTC; CDR3aa: CASSEVTDGTAGYTF; d_gene: NA; v_gene: TRBV10-1; j_gene: TRBJ1-2; abundance: many
CDR3nt: TGTGCCAGCAGTGAAGGAGAAAGGATAGTGTACTCCTACGAGCAGTACTTC; CDR3aa: CASSEGERIVYSYEQYF; d_gene: NA; v_gene: TRBV6-1; j_gene: TRBJ2-7; abundance: NA
CDR3nt: TGTGCCAGCAGTTACGCGGGAGGGGCCTACAATGAGCAGTTCTTC; CDR3aa: CASSYAGGAYNEQFF; d_gene: TRBD2; v_gene: TRBV6-5; j_gene: TRBJ2-1; abundance: many
CDR3nt: TGTGCCAGCAGCTTAGACCGGGACATTGATACGCAGTATTTT; CDR3aa: CASSLDRDIDTQYF; d_gene: NA; v_gene: TRBV7-8; j_gene: TRBJ2-3; abundance: NA
CDR3nt: TGTGCCAGCTCACAACAGGGAAATAGCAATCAGCCCCAGCATTTT; CDR3aa: CASSQQGNSNQPQHF; d_gene: NA; v_gene: TRBV18; j_gene: TRBJ1-5; abundance: few
CDR3nt: TGTGCCAGCAGCTTATCAAGCGCGATTGCCGAGACCCAGTACTTC; CDR3aa: CASSLSSAIAETQYF; d_gene: NA; v_gene: TRBV7-9; j_gene: TRBJ2-5; abundance: many
CDR3nt: TGCAGCGTTGGGACAGCCAAAAACATTCAGTACTTC; CDR3aa: CSVGTAKNIQYF; d_gene: NA; v_gene: TRBV29-1; j_gene: TRBJ2-4; abundance: many
CDR3nt: TGCAGTGCTTGTCAGGGGGACGACTACGAGCAGTACTTC; CDR3aa: CSACQGDDYEQYF; d_gene: TRBD1; v_gene: TRBV20-1; j_gene: TRBJ2-7; abundance: NA
CDR3nt: TGTGCCAGCAGCCTAGGACCGAGGAACACCGGGGAGCTGTTTTTT; CDR3aa: CASSLGPRNTGELFF; d_gene: NA; v_gene: TRBV5-6; j_gene: TRBJ2-2; abundance: few
CDR3nt: TGTGCCAGCAGCCAACTAGCGGGGTACGTGCAGTACTTC; CDR3aa: CASSQLAGYVQYF; d_gene: TRBD2; v_gene: TRBV14; j_gene: TRBJ2-5; abundance: few
CDR3nt: TGCGCCAGCACGTTGGACAGGTCCAATGAAAAACTGTTTTTT; CDR3aa: CASTLDRSNEKLFF; d_gene: TRBD1; v_gene: TRBV5-1; j_gene: TRBJ1-4; abundance: few
CDR3nt: TGTGCCAGCAGTTTAGGGGGGAACGCTGAAGCTTTCTTT; CDR3aa: CASSLGGNAEAFF; d_gene: NA; v_gene: TRBV12-3/TRBV12-4; j_gene: TRBJ1-1; abundance: few
CDR3nt: TGCGCCAGCAGTGATACGTTTTTGGGGGAGCTGGTTACAGATACGCAGTATTTT; CDR3aa: CASSDTFLGELVTDTQYF; d_gene: NA; v_gene: TRBV10-2; j_gene: TRBJ2-3; abundance: NA
CDR3nt: TGTGCCACCAGCAGGACAGCCGATTACGAGCAGTACTTC; CDR3aa: CATSRTADYEQYF; d_gene: NA; v_gene: TRBV15; j_gene: TRBJ2-7; abundance: NA
CDR3nt: TGCAGTGCTAGAGGGGCCGAGACAGGGGGAACTGAAGCTTTCTTT; CDR3aa: CSARGAETGGTEAFF; d_gene: TRBD1; v_gene: TRBV20-1; j_gene: TRBJ1-1; abundance: NA
CDR3nt: TGCGCCAGCAGCGGAAACGCAGGGGAAGCTTTCTTT; CDR3aa: CASSGNAGEAFF; d_gene: NA; v_gene: TRBV5-1; j_gene: TRBJ1-1; abundance: few
CDR3nt: TGCAGCGTTGATGGTCACAGGACAATGAACACTGAAGCTTTCTTT; CDR3aa: CSVDGHRTMNTEAFF; d_gene: NA; v_gene: TRBV29-1; j_gene: TRBJ1-1; abundance: many
CDR3nt: TGTGCCAGTAGTAACAGGGGGCAGGGCTACACCTTC; CDR3aa: CASSNRGQGYTF; d_gene: TRBD1; v_gene: TRBV19; j_gene: TRBJ1-2; abundance: NA
CDR3nt: TGTGCTGCCAGTGGGGCTAGCGGGAGAACAGGAGAGACCCAGTACTTC; CDR3aa: CAASGASGRTGETQYF; d_gene: TRBD2; v_gene: TRBV24-1; j_gene: TRBJ2-5; abundance: NA
CDR3nt: TGTGCCAGCAGTCCGGACCTACGGAGAGATGCGCAGTATTTT; CDR3aa: CASSPDLRRDAQYF; d_gene: NA; v_gene: TRBV27; j_gene: TRBJ2-3; abundance: NA
CDR3nt: TGCAGCGTTGGGGATGGGGGAAGCACAGATACGCAGTATTTT; CDR3aa: CSVGDGGSTDTQYF; d_gene: NA; v_gene: TRBV29-1; j_gene: TRBJ2-3; abundance: NA
CDR3nt: TGCGCCAGCAGCCTGCTAGGGACAGGGAACGAAAAACTGTTTTTT; CDR3aa: CASSLLGTGNEKLFF; d_gene: TRBD1; v_gene: TRBV5-1; j_gene: TRBJ1-4; abundance: NA
CDR3nt: TGCAGCGTTGGGACGGTCACCTACAATGAGCAGTTCTTC; CDR3aa: CSVGTVTYNEQFF; d_gene: NA; v_gene: TRBV29-1; j_gene: TRBJ2-1; abundance: many
CDR3nt: TGTGCCAGCAGACAGGACAGGGACACCGGGGAGCTGTTTTTT; CDR3aa: CASRQDRDTGELFF; d_gene: TRBD1; v_gene: TRBV12-3/TRBV12-4; j_gene: TRBJ2-2; abundance: few
CDR3nt: TGCAGTGCTAGAGTGGGCCTCACAACGGAGACCCAGTACTTC; CDR3aa: CSARVGLTTETQYF; d_gene: NA; v_gene: TRBV20-1; j_gene: TRBJ2-5; abundance: NA
CDR3nt: TGTGCCAGCAGTTTACCGGGAAGGGCTGAAGCTTTCTTT; CDR3aa: CASSLPGRAEAFF; d_gene: NA; v_gene: TRBV27; j_gene: TRBJ1-1; abundance: NA
CDR3nt: TGCAGTGCTAGAGATAGGGGACAGGGGAACTACAATGAGCAGTTCTTC; CDR3aa: CSARDRGQGNYNEQFF; d_gene: TRBD1; v_gene: TRBV20-1; j_gene: TRBJ2-1; abundance: many
CDR3nt: TGCGCCAGCAGCCACGCTGCCCACTACAATGAGCAGTTCTTC; CDR3aa: CASSHAAHYNEQFF; d_gene: NA; v_gene: TRBV5-1; j_gene: TRBJ2-1; abundance: NA
CDR3nt: TGTGCCAGCAGCGCACACGAGACTAGCGGGAGATCCAAAAACATTCAGTACTTC; CDR3aa: CASSAHETSGRSKNIQYF; d_gene: TRBD2; v_gene: TRBV9; j_gene: TRBJ2-4; abundance: many
CDR3nt: TGTGCCAGCAGCCGAGGGGGCTCCCCGTACAAGTACTTC; CDR3aa: CASSRGGSPYKYF; d_gene: TRBD1; v_gene: TRBV13; j_gene: TRBJ2-7; abundance: many
CDR3nt: TGCAGCTTCAGGACAGGGGAGAAAGAGACCCAGTACTTC; CDR3aa: CSFRTGEKETQYF; d_gene: TRBD1; v_gene: TRBV29-1; j_gene: TRBJ2-5; abundance: few
CDR3nt: TGTGCCAGCAGCCGAATCGGACAGAAGAACACCGGGGAGCTGTTTTTT; CDR3aa: CASSRIGQKNTGELFF; d_gene: NA; v_gene: TRBV3-1; j_gene: TRBJ2-2; abundance: NA
CDR3nt: TGCAGTGCTAAAACGGGGACAGGCCGCTACGAGCAGTACTTC; CDR3aa: CSAKTGTGRYEQYF; d_gene: TRBD1; v_gene: TRBV20-1; j_gene: TRBJ2-7; abundance: NA
CDR3nt: TGTGCCAGCAGTTCGGGGCGGGTGGGCAATGAGCAGTTCTTC; CDR3aa: CASSSGRVGNEQFF; d_gene: NA; v_gene: TRBV6-4; j_gene: TRBJ2-1; abundance: NA
CDR3nt: TGCAGTGCTAGAGGACAGGGAATGGAGACCCAGTACTTC; CDR3aa: CSARGQGMETQYF; d_gene: TRBD1; v_gene: TRBV20-1; j_gene: TRBJ2-5; abundance: many
CDR3nt: TGCAGTGCTAGCTCCCCCGGGGGTACCAAAAACATTCAGTACTTC; CDR3aa: CSASSPGGTKNIQYF; d_gene: NA; v_gene: TRBV20-1; j_gene: TRBJ2-4; abundance: many
CDR3nt: TGTGCCAGCAGTTTACGCCCCCCCGGGGGCGGGATTAACTATGGCTACACCTTC; CDR3aa: CASSLRPPGGGINYGYTF; d_gene: NA; v_gene: TRBV27; j_gene: TRBJ1-2; abundance: few
CDR3nt: TGTGCCAGCAGCTTTAATGTCGGGACAGGGGACACTGAAGCTTTCTTT; CDR3aa: CASSFNVGTGDTEAFF; d_gene: TRBD1; v_gene: TRBV7-2; j_gene: TRBJ1-1; abundance: NA
CDR3nt: TGTGCCAGCAGCCAAGATGACGGCCTTAACACTGAAGCTTTCTTT; CDR3aa: CASSQDDGLNTEAFF; d_gene: NA; v_gene: TRBV14; j_gene: TRBJ1-1; abundance: NA
CDR3nt: TGTGCCAGCAGTTACATAGTCAGGGTTGAAGAACTGTTTTTT; CDR3aa: CASSYIVRVEELFF; d_gene: NA; v_gene: TRBV6-5; j_gene: TRBJ1-4; abundance: NA
CDR3nt: TGTACCAGCAGCTTAGAAATGGGGAATGAGCAGTTCTTC; CDR3aa: CTSSLEMGNEQFF; d_gene: NA; v_gene: TRBV7-8; j_gene: TRBJ2-1; abundance: NA
CDR3nt: TGCGCCAGCAGCAGCGGGACGGCCCAAGAGACCCAGTACTTC; CDR3aa: CASSSGTAQETQYF; d_gene: TRBD2; v_gene: TRBV5-1; j_gene: TRBJ2-5; abundance: few
CDR3nt: TGCAGCGTTGAGAGGGGTTTCGGAGAGACCCAGTACTTC; CDR3aa: CSVERGFGETQYF; d_gene: NA; v_gene: TRBV29-1; j_gene: TRBJ2-5; abundance: NA